The next 17 T cell receptor beta chains were all read from a single sample in a study of technical replicates of blood from a handful of donors. Assay: immunoSEQ multiplex PCR; the TCRdb copy retains only in-frame clones and omits some. Of 60,000 to 65,000 clones in the sample, less than 90% were seen once. Sequencing was carried out using PBMCs. These receptors came from a human donor in good health. Some clones in this sample may be carry-over from other donors' samples.

This rearrangement joins TRBV7-9 to TRBJ1-1; the match to TRBD1 covers 7 bases. CDR1 and CDR2 from the germline V gene are SEHNR and FQNEAQ (reference sequence). This CDR3 has 13 amino acids. V was clipped by 8 bases and J by 6 bases; unmatched bases: 9. The CDR3 region is CASVEGASAEAFF. CDR3 nucleotides: TGTGCCAGCGTGGAGGGGGCGAGCGCTGAAGCTTTCTTT.

The CDR3: CASSAVGYSNQPQHF. The CDR3 DNA sequence: TGTGCCAGCAGCGCGGTCGGATATAGCAATCAGCCCCAGCATTTT. The chain carries TRBV2 and TRBJ1-5; D is ambiguous. Trimming left V 6 bases short and J 0 bases short, with 12 bases between. This CDR3 region has 15 residues. The germline V gene has CDR1 SNHLY and CDR2 FYNNEI.

The chain couples TRBV5-6 to TRBJ1-1, with 11 bases identical to TRBD1. The V gene end was trimmed by 3 bases and the J gene end by 4 bases; junction bases not matched to a gene: 5. CDR1 and CDR2 (germline): SGHDT, YYEEEE. CDR3 length: 15 amino acids. CDR3 protein: CASSSRTGGRTEAFF. As DNA, the CDR3 is TGTGCCAGCAGCTCGAGGACAGGGGGCCGCACTGAAGCTTTCTTT.

The CDR3 spells CASSLRGLAGAYNEQFF. CDR3 coding DNA: TGTGCCAGCAGCTTGAGGGGACTAGCGGGGGCGTACAATGAGCAGTTCTTC. The chain recombines TRBV5-5 with TRBJ2-1; 14 bases agree with TRBD2. The CDR3 runs 17 residues. V lost 1 base to trimming and J lost 4 bases; unmatched junction nucleotides: 4. CDR1 and CDR2 (germline): SGHKS, YYEKEE (reference sequence).

The chain couples TRBV5-1 to TRBJ1-2, with TRBD1 identical over 9 bases. The CDR3 contains 15 residues. The ends lost 2 bases at V and 7 bases at J; junction bases unmatched: 9. Per the germline V gene, CDR1 is SGHRS and CDR2 is YFSETQ. The CDR3 protein is CASSLPGQGLGGYTF. Here the CDR3 DNA reads TGCGCCAGCAGCTTACCGGGACAGGGATTAGGTGGCTACACCTTC.

The V call is TRBV19, the J call TRBJ2-6; D may be TRBD1 (6 bases). The CDR3 spans 14 residues. The germline V gene has CDR1 LNHDA and CDR2 SQIVND (reference sequence). V was clipped by 10 bases and J by 0 bases, with 10 bases between them. DNA for the CDR3: TGTGCCACCAGACAGGCCTCTGGGGCCAACGTCCTGACTTTC. Translated: CATRQASGANVLTF.

The rearrangement links TRBV5-4 to TRBJ1-2; D is ambiguous. The CDR3 runs to 16 residues. Trimming left V 4 bases short and J 1 base short, with 17 bases between. From germline, CDR1 is SGHNT and CDR2 YYREEE (reference sequence). CDR3 bases: TGTGCCAGCAGCCCGCGGTTTGGTCTGGGTAACTATGGCTACACCTTC. This translates into CASSPRFGLGNYGYTF.

The sample holds a few counts of this clone. V usage is TRBV2 and J usage is TRBJ1-3; 7 nucleotides agree with TRBD1. CDR1 is SNHLY and CDR2 is FYNNEI in the germline V gene. The CDR3 consists of 16 residues. V shed 5 bases and J 3 bases; nucleotides not matched to a gene: 10. The CDR3 loop reads CASSKTDRVNGNTIYF. CDR3 nucleotide sequence: TGTGCCAGCAGTAAAACCGACAGGGTAAATGGAAACACCATATATTTT. Full variable domain (outside the CDR3, taken from reference TRBV2 and TRBJ1-3): EPEVTQTPSHQVTQMGQEVILRCVPISNHLYFYWYRQILGQKVEFLVSFYNNEISEKSEIFDDQFSVERPDGSNFTLKIRSTKLEDSAMYFCASSKTDRVNGNTIYFGEGSWLTVV.

The J gene is TRBJ2-1, the V gene TRBV7-3; D might be TRBD2 (5 bases). Germline CDR1 reads SGHTA; CDR2 reads FQGTGA. The CDR3 contains 16 residues. The V end lost 2 bases, the J end lost 0 bases, and 11 bases lay between the germline ends. The CDR3 reads CASSLGFGSSYNEQFF. In DNA, the CDR3 is TGTGCCAGCAGCTTAGGATTTGGGAGCTCCTACAATGAGCAGTTCTTC.

This clone was observed a single time. The V gene is TRBV7-9, the J gene TRBJ2-1; D perhaps matches TRBD2 (6 bases). The CDR3 is 15 amino acids. Germline V gene lookup returns CDR1 SEHNR and CDR2 FQNEAQ (reference sequence). The V gene lost 1 base and the J gene lost 8 bases, with 15 bases spanning the gap. The CDR3 protein is CASSLVMASAHEQFF. CDR3 coding DNA: TGTGCCAGCAGCTTAGTTATGGCTAGCGCCCATGAGCAGTTCTTC.

A single count supports this clone. The chain uses TRBV7-6 and TRBJ2-5; TRBD2 aligns across 14 bases. The J segment lost 1 base and the V segment lost 5 bases, leaving 9 bases of the junction unmatched. CDR1 SGHVS and CDR2 FNYEAQ come from the germline V gene. CDR3 size: 18 residues. DNA for the CDR3: TGTGCCAGCAGCCCCCGGACTAGCGGGGGGACTAGCCAAGAGACCCAGTACTTC. It specifies CASSPRTSGGTSQETQYF.

The rearrangement links TRBV19 to TRBJ1-5; no firm D call. The CDR3 loop spans 15 amino acids. V lost 6 bases, J lost 0 bases, and 12 bases lay in between. Germline values: CDR1 LNHDA, CDR2 SQIVND (reference sequence). CDR3 protein: CASSLRAYSNQPQHF. The CDR3 coding sequence is TGTGCCAGTAGCCTCCGAGCGTATAGCAATCAGCCCCAGCATTTT.

The V gene is TRBV7-3, the J gene TRBJ1-1; D is unclear. There are 13 residues in the CDR3. Trimming cost V 5 bases and J 10 bases, with 17 bases left between them. CDR1 and CDR2 from the germline V gene are SGHTA and FQGTGA. The CDR3 sequence is CASSLGASRRAFF. CDR3 nucleotides: TGTGCCAGCAGCCTCGGAGCCTCGAGAAGAGCTTTCTTT.

The chain has TRBV7-8 and TRBJ2-7; D possibly corresponds to TRBD2 (6 bases). The CDR3 length is 17 residues. Looked up from germline, CDR1 is SGHVS and CDR2 is FQNEAQ. V was clipped by 1 base and J by 4 bases, with 20 bases between them. The CDR3 spells CASSLVWDSISVYEQYF. CDR3 nucleotide sequence: TGTGCCAGCAGCTTAGTCTGGGACTCCATTTCCGTTTACGAGCAGTACTTC. The whole variable domain, remainder taken from reference TRBV7-8 and TRBJ2-7, is GAGVSQSPRYKVAKRGQDVALRCDPISGHVSLFWYQQALGQGPEFLTYFQNEAQLDKSGLPSDRFFAERPEGSVSTLKIQRTQQEDSAVYLCASSLVWDSISVYEQYFGPGTRLTVT.

As to this clone: A read error may produce the germline difference seen at one junction end. This chain links TRBV6-4 with TRBJ2-7; D remains unclear. CDR1 is MRHNA and CDR2 is SNTAGT in the germline V gene. The CDR3 spans 16 residues. The CDR3 DNA reads as TGTGCCAGCAATGACTCGGCTTTTCACGAATCCTACGAGCAGTACTTC. Protein sequence: CASNDSAFHESYEQYF.

The chain couples TRBV4-3 to TRBJ2-7; tentatively, D is TRBD2 (6 bases). Trimming took off 0 bases at V and 3 bases at J, with 6 bases between the two ends. The CDR3 loop spans 13 amino acids. Germline values: CDR1 LGHNA, CDR2 YSLEER. CDR3: CASSQERDYEQYF. The CDR3, as DNA: TGCGCCAGCAGCCAAGAGCGGGACTACGAGCAGTACTTC.

This chain links TRBV11-2 with TRBJ2-3; TRBD2 aligns across 12 bases. V lost 7 bases, J lost 3 bases, and 8 bases stayed unmatched. Germline CDR1 is SGHAT and CDR2 is FQNNGV. The CDR3 has 16 amino acids. The CDR3 DNA reads as TGTGCCAGCAAAGAGACTAGCGGGAGTATGACAGATACGCAGTATTTT. This encodes CASKETSGSMTDTQYF.